This TCR beta chain was sequenced during a study of T cell responses to AZD1222 COVID-19 vaccine. Measured with immunoSEQ multiplex PCR; TCRdb has only the in-frame clones, and not every one. This sample has about 99,000 clones, with approximately 91% found just once. The CDR3 totals 15 residues. Germline V gene sequence: CDR1 SGHAT, CDR2 FQNNGV. V lost 1 base and J lost 2, with 12 bases in between. The sample consisted of peripheral blood, taken 28 days after the second AZD1222 dose. The clonotype comes from an adult who received the AZD1222 COVID-19 vaccine. The chain recombines TRBV11-2 with TRBJ2-7; a possible D gene is TRBD1 (6 bases). The DNA for the CDR3 is TGTGCCAGCAGCTTAGTAGGGACAAGAGCCTACGAGCAGTACTTC. Translated, it gives CASSLVGTRAYEQYF.